This T cell receptor (beta chain) is drawn from a study of cytomegalovirus exposure and HLA in healthy donors (dated by TCRdb to about 2017). In terms of the full investigation: An earlier analysis of approximately 600 of the donors reported more than 250 Gb of sequence data and 100 million to 130 million unique TCR beta sequences from 190 million or so T cells. To predict cytomegalovirus infection status, the study combined high-throughput TCR immunosequencing, statistical association of individual TCRs with disease status, and machine learning. In addition to the first cohort of 650 to 750 subjects, a separate validation cohort of approximately 130 different subjects was used. To study patterns of TCR occurrence, a later analysis re-analyzed previously published TCR beta repertoires from under 750 donors and added high-resolution HLA genotyping. The later analysis used no new phenotypic data to find candidate immune exposures, relying instead on TCR beta sequences and their occurrence across donors. The study was designed to test whether signatures of past pathogen exposure could be identified by cataloging public T cell receptors. Typing coverage differed by locus: A, B, C, DRB1 and DQB1 were typed in about 629-640 donors, DQA1 in 500 to 550, DPA1 in approximately 610, and DPB1 in 400 to 480. In an earlier analysis of 500 to 650 of the donors, high-throughput TCR beta sequencing was used to judge whether each TCR beta V gene segment behaved as functional or pseudogenic. Donor age, sex, ethnicity and CMV serostatus were compiled alongside the repertoire data. The study profiled the T cell repertoires of hundreds of subjects by immunosequencing and related them to cytomegalovirus serostatus. Among the roughly 410 genotyped donors, approximately 76% belonged to the genetic ancestry cluster associated with self-reported Caucasian donors. In a later genetic analysis, genome-wide SNP genotypes for about 65% of the roughly 670 donors were used, and that subset was treated as a discovery cohort. All discovery cohort repertoires had been generated using a single sequencing platform. Because of strong linkage in the cohort, a few DR-DQ haplotypes were treated as single units for association and clustering. Class I and class II HLA loci were covered by the typing at four-digit resolution. An early release covering about 600 HLA-typed donors comprised 250 to 350 gigabases of sequencing data and tens of millions of unique TCR sequences. On average, around 200,000 unique TCR beta nucleotide sequences were sequenced per donor among 398 genotyped donors of the cohort, with roughly a sixth of those sequences being non-productive.

V is cut by 4 bases and J by 10 bases, and the space between the germline ends is 23 bases. From the cysteine through the phenylalanine, the CDR3 covers 16 amino acids. Just the 48-base CDR3 DNA is kept, in frame starting at base 1. Based on the germline V gene (reference sequence), the CDR1 and CDR2 sequences are LNHDA and SQIVND. The library came from the immunoSEQ multiplex PCR assay. For the multiplex PCR, a mixture combining 60 forward primers for TCR Vbeta segments and 13 reverse primers for TCR Jbeta segments was used. A multiplex PCR assay on genomic DNA amplified the CDR3 region of rearranged TCR beta genes. On the Illumina HiSeq System, the amplified TCR beta libraries were sequenced as 87-base-pair reads. The authors' pipeline ran thus. A later analysis tallied 75 million to 95 million unique TCR beta chains across the 666 repertoires, and around 12 million of those chains were shared by two or more donors. Raw reads were error-corrected and collapsed into unique sequences by a nearest-neighbor algorithm in which closely related sequences were merged to remove PCR and sequencing errors. To assign V, D and J gene segments, CDR3 sequences were aligned to IMGT reference sequences. Each retained sequence needed at least a six-nucleotide match to both a V gene segment and a J gene segment. A rearrangement counted as productive if the CDR3 had no stop codons and remained in frame with V and J, and every other rearrangement counted as non-productive. CDR3 was defined according to IMGT convention as the region running from the second conserved V-encoded cysteine to the conserved J-encoded phenylalanine. In an earlier analysis of more than 550 of the donors, sequences lacking an unambiguous match to a single V gene segment were excluded. An earlier analysis of several hundred of the donors classified V segments as functional when productive rearrangements were above 56.7% and as segregating when the standard deviation between donors was above 5%. To diagnose cytomegalovirus status from the catalog of TCR beta chain sequences, a statistical classification framework was built. A later analysis assigned V and J genes by comparing TCR nucleotide sequences with IMGT/GENE-DB human TR gene sequences. In a later analysis, CDR3 sequences and most-parsimonious VDJ recombination scenarios were assigned using the TCRdist pipeline. In a later analysis, each TCR beta chain was defined by its CDR3 amino acid sequence together with its V-gene family, and reads without a unique V-gene family were excluded. In a later analysis, 450 to 600 highly shared, low-generation-probability nucleotide sequences were removed to address suspected cross-contamination and a sequencing artifact. A later analysis calculated a clonal expansion index for each public chain from normalized within-repertoire ranks of inferred template counts. A later analysis computed generation probabilities with a VDJ recombination model fitted to out-of-frame rearrangements, and checked the results against IGoR. Hypergeometric tests were used in a later analysis to score TCR-TCR, TCR-HLA and TCR-CMV co-occurrence, with a repertoire-size bias correction applied to the TCR pairs. To estimate false discovery rates, a later analysis permuted the HLA or CMV assignments 20 times. A later analysis grouped co-occurring TCRs with DBSCAN, adding TCRdist sequence similarity when clustering within HLA-allele-positive subsets. Repertoires with fewer than 30,000 or more than 120,000 public chains, plus five repertoires with anomalous nucleotide sharing, were excluded from co-occurrence clustering. This immuneACCESS table, as held by TCRdb, lists in-frame sequences with V and J called but not all clones. Of the missing ones, under half trace to an unresolved V gene in checked studies; the others have no known cause. From that table come the V and J calls and clone size; the DNA was used to work out D and trimming. The data table for this sample lists around 80,000 clones. Of the sample, 4% to 5.5% is held by the ten largest clones.

The cohort consisted of more than 650 healthy bone marrow donors. All cohort members were sampled while nominally healthy, although unrecorded immune exposures were likely present. The donor was CMV seronegative and belonged to the group of 380 or so seronegative cohort members. A peripheral blood sample was collected from each donor, and TCR beta sequencing was performed on peripheral blood mononuclear cells. Genomic DNA was extracted from the blood cell samples with the Qiagen DNeasy Blood Extraction Kit. About this clone: Its recognized antigen is unknown.

General findings and caveats noted by the study authors: When HLA alleles, especially DR and DQ, strongly co-occurred, TCR associations were difficult to assign to individual alleles. Specific HLA alleles were associated with 15,000 to 20,000 TCR beta sequences at a false discovery rate of 0.05 in a later analysis. A cluster of highly shared sequence variants was judged likely to be a technical artifact of the sequencing pipeline. In a later analysis, TCR association rates were found to vary across HLA loci, with the most associated TCRs seen for DRB1 alleles and the fewest for HLA-C alleles. Presence/absence analyses assumed roughly uniform sequencing depth across donors, an assumption that may not hold. The study gave a list of under 200 TCR beta chains associated with cytomegalovirus. Because HLA typing was missing for some donors at each locus, association tests included only the typed subset. In an earlier analysis of some 640 of the donors, most TCR beta V segments were observed in productive rearrangements about 90% or about 30% of the time, broadly matching IMGT annotations. The authors suggested that the approach could potentially be extended to other disease states and immunological phenotypes. For the cohort, immune exposure information was limited to CMV serostatus. According to a later analysis, most CMV-associated TCR beta chains appeared to be HLA-restricted, and the HLA associations seemed to be driven largely by CMV exposure. While some public TCRs were present in many individuals, most TCR sequences turned up only very rarely across donors. In both the original and validation cohorts, the classifier was reported to diagnose cytomegalovirus status with high specificity and sensitivity. Three of the identified cytomegalovirus-associated TCR beta chains were confirmed in vitro to be specific for cytomegalovirus antigens. Because counts were too low, some 17 rarely observed V segments, including chromosome 9 orphons, were left out of the earlier analysis of several hundred of the donors. An association between a missense DCLRE1C variant and V-gene and J-gene trimming of TCR beta chains was found in a later genetic analysis and replicated in an independent cohort. Some IMGT-functional V segments, including TRBV6-2 and TRBV6-3, could not be distinguished by the 87-base-pair reads and were therefore excluded. The cohort was sequenced for TCR beta chains only, and without alpha or paired-chain data the features that could be detected were limited. In a later genetic analysis, fewer N-insertions in productive TCRs were reported among donors in an Asian-associated ancestry cluster than the approximately 670-donor mean. A further reported finding was that TCR beta sequences accurately predicted the HLA-A and HLA-B alleles for most subjects in the first cohort. According to a later analysis, parvovirus B19, influenza, CMV and Epstein-Barr virus appeared linked to several top co-occurrence clusters. Compared with equally common non-associated chains, HLA-associated TCR beta chains in a later analysis were more clonally expanded and had lower generation probabilities. Correlated functional status among segregating V segments might reflect linkage disequilibrium, but an unknown experimental factor could not be ruled out.

The sequence derives from a man aged 35 to 55 in good health and CMV-seronegative. The material sequenced was PBMCs. In this chain, TRBV19 is recombined with TRBJ2-1; a tentative D match to TRBD2 spans 6 bases. DNA sequence: TGTGCCAGTAGTACTCCCACATGGACCTCCGGAGGGGAGCAGTTCTTC. Protein translation: CASSTPTWTSGGEQFF.